Listed here is a single TCR beta chain. The antigen remains undetermined. This record comes from a study of T cell responses to AZD1222 COVID-19 vaccine. General study points: Baseline serology detected seropositivity in only 5 or 6 AZD1222 recipients.

Data came from immunoSEQ multiplex PCR; TCRdb stores just in-frame clones and leaves some out. Here the sample spans 130,000 or so clones, about 89% being singletons. The germline V gene has CDR1 LNHDA and CDR2 SQIVND (reference sequence). The CDR3 has 13 amino acids. V lost 4 bases and J 8 bases, leaving 14 bases between the germline ends. The rearrangement links TRBV19 to TRBJ1-2; no reliable D call. The TCR was taken from an adult in good health. Sequenced here: peripheral blood, sampled on day 0 of AZD1222 vaccination. The CDR3 reads CASSKFKTGGYTF. Here the CDR3 DNA reads TGTGCCAGTAGTAAATTTAAGACGGGAGGCTACACCTTC.